This T cell receptor beta chain was observed in a study of shared clonotypes between healthy human individuals. Sequencing used immunoSEQ multiplex PCR; TCRdb keeps in-frame clones, though not all of them. The sample carries roughly 1.5 million clones, nearly 99% recorded once. CDR1 and CDR2 (germline): MNHEY, SVGAGI. CDR3 length: 14 amino acids. Trimming stripped 7 bases from V and 4 bases from J, with 16 bases between. The sequence came from a man younger than 40 in good health. The rearrangement joins TRBV6-5 to TRBJ1-2; D perhaps matches TRBD1 (5 bases). The sequenced material came from naive CD4+ T cells sorted from blood. The sample's subset: CD45RA+ positively selected. The CDR3 DNA follows: TGTGCCAGCATCGGCAACCGGGGGACCTATGGCTACACCTTC. Protein: CASIGNRGTYGYTF.